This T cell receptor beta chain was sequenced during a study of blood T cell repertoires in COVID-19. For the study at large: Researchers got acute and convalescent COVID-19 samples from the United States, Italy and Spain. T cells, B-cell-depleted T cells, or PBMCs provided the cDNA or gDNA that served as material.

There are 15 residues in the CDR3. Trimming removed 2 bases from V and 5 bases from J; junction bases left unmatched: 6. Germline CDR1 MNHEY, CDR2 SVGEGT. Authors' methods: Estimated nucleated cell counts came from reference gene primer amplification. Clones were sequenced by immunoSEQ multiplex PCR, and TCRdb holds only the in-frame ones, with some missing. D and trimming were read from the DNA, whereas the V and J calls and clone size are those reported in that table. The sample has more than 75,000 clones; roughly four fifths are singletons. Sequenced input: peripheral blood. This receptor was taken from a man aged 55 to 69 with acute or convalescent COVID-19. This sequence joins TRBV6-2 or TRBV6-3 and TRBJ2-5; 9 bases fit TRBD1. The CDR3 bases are TGTGCCAGCAGTTACCCCCCTGACAGGGGGGAGACCCAGTACTTC. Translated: CASSYPPDRGETQYF.